What follows are 5 T cell receptor beta chains derived from one specimen sequenced in a study of T-cell memory formation after mild COVID-19. MiXCR was run by TCRdb on the 5' RACE reads, yielding one entry per CDR3 protein. There are some 490,000 distinct CDR3 sequences in the sample; roughly 18% occur only once, and 9% to 15% lies in the top ten. Source material: PBMCs or a T cell subset sorted from them (not recorded which). The receptors come from an adult woman who had mild COVID-19 (a few samples of this study predate the infection). Cell type and time point are not known.

This chain joins TRBV9 and TRBJ2-1; D is uncertain. Deletions cut 2 bases from V and 7 bases from J, with 4 bases between. The CDR3 has 11 residues. In germline, CDR1 is SGDLS, CDR2 YYNGEE. CDR3: CASSVSNEQFF. The CDR3 DNA is TGTGCCAGCAGCGTTTCTAATGAGCAGTTCTTC. Full variable domain (outside the CDR3, taken from reference TRBV9 and TRBJ2-1): DSGVTQTPKHLITATGQRVTLRCSPRSGDLSVYWYQQSLDQGLQFLIQYYNGEERAKGNILERFSAQQFPDLHSELNLSSLELGDSALYFCASSVSNEQFFGPGTRLTVL.

The chain is built from TRBV7-2 and TRBJ1-2; D not certain. V was clipped by 3 bases and J by 7 bases, with 6 bases between them. Germline CDR1 SGHTA, CDR2 FQGNSA. The CDR3 is made up of 11 amino acids. The CDR3 DNA reads as TGTGCCAGCAGCTTTGGGCTTGGCTACACCTTC. This gives the protein CASSFGLGYTF.

This clonotype came up a few times. The chain carries TRBV24-1 and TRBJ2-1; 14 nucleotides agree with TRBD2. J was trimmed by 10 bases and V by 4 bases; bases with no gene match: 5. The CDR3 is 15 residues long. Germline lookup yields CDR1 KGHDR and CDR2 SFDVKD. CDR3 coding DNA: TGTGCCACCAGTGAAGGACTAGCGGGAGGCCGGGAGCAGTTCTTC. Amino acids: CATSEGLAGGREQFF.

V is TRBV12-3 or TRBV12-4 and J is TRBJ1-1; unclear D gene. This CDR3 region has 13 residues. V dropped 1 base and J dropped 6 bases, with 9 bases sitting between them. The CDR3 coding sequence is TGTGCCAGCAGTTTAGATTGGGGTGCTGAAGCTTTCTTT. Residues: CASSLDWGAEAFF.

This clonotype was recorded a few times. This rearrangement joins TRBV24-1 to TRBJ1-5, with D hard to call. CDR3 size: 15 residues. CDR1 and CDR2 from the germline V gene are KGHDR and SFDVKD. V was pared by 3 bases and J by 7 bases, with 15 bases between. This CDR3 reads CATSDGGNPEQPQHF. The CDR3 DNA reads TGTGCCACCAGTGATGGAGGGAATCCAGAGCAGCCCCAGCATTTT.